This T cell receptor (beta chain) was documented in a study of T cell responses to AZD1222 COVID-19 vaccine. Points on this clone: The antigen is undetermined.

Some clones are missing from TCRdb's copy, which holds only in-frame ones; the method was immunoSEQ multiplex PCR. The sample records about 150,000 clones, around 92% being singletons. V dropped 3 bases and J dropped 10 bases, with 21 bases sitting between them. The germline V gene encodes CDR1 SNHLY and CDR2 FYNNEI. The CDR3 extends over 15 amino acids. Notes on the study in general: Females outnumbered males among donors, who were mostly white British; clonal diversity was possibly underestimated. Only after the peak T cell response were repertoires sampled.

This chain links TRBV2 with TRBJ1-2; D not certain. Material: peripheral blood, obtained 28 days after the second AZD1222 dose. This TCR was recovered from an adult who received the AZD1222 COVID-19 vaccine. The CDR3 protein is CASSEFEIPSALYTF. CDR3 nucleotide sequence: TGTGCCAGCAGTGAGTTCGAGATCCCCTCCGCTCTCTACACCTTC.